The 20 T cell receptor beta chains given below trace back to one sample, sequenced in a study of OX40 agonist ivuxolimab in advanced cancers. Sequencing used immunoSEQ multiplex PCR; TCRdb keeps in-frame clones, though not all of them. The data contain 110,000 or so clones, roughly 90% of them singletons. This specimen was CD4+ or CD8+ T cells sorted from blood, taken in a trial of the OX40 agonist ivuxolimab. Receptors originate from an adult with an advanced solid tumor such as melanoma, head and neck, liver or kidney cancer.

CDR3 region: CASSSGTGNYEQYF. The CDR3 nucleotides read TGTGCCAGCAGTTCGGGGACAGGGAACTACGAGCAGTACTTC. The chain joins TRBV27 to TRBJ2-7; 9 positions agree with TRBD1. The V gene end was trimmed by 4 bases and the J gene end by 3 bases; junction bases not matched to a gene: 4. This CDR3 is built from 14 residues. Looked up from germline, CDR1 is MNHEY and CDR2 is SMNVEV (reference sequence).

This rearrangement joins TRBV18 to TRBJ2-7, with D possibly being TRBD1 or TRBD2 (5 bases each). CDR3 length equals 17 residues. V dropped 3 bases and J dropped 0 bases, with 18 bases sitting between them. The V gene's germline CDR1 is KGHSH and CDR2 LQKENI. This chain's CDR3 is CASSPRGRGRFSYEQYF. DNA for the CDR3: TGTGCCAGCTCACCCCGAGGTAGGGGACGCTTCTCCTACGAGCAGTACTTC.

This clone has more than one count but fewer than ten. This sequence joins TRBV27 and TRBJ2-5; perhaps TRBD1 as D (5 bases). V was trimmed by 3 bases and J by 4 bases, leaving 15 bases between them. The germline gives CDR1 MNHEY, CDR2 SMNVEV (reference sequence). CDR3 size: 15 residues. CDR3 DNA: TGTGCCAGCAGTTTTCAAGGGGCGGATGGAGAGACCCAGTACTTC. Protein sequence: CASSFQGADGETQYF.

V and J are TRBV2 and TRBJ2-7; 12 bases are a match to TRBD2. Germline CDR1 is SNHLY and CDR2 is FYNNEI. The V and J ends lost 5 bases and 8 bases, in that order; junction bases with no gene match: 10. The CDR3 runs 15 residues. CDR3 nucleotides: TGTGCCAGCAGTCCCTCGCTAGCGGGAGGGCCGCAGCAGTACTTC. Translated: CASSPSLAGGPQQYF.

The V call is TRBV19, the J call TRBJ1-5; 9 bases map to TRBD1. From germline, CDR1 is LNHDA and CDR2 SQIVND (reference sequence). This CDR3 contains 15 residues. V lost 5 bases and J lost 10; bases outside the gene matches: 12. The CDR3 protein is CASSGGTGFAHPQHF. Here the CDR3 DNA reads TGTGCCAGTAGTGGGGGGACAGGGTTCGCGCACCCCCAGCATTTT.

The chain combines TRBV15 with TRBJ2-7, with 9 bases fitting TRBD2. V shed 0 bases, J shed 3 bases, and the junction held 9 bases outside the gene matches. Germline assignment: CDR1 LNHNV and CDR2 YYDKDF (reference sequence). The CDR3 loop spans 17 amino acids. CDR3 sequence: CATSRDMSGGLIYEQYF. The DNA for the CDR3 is TGTGCCACCAGCAGAGATATGAGCGGGGGGCTTATCTACGAGCAGTACTTC.

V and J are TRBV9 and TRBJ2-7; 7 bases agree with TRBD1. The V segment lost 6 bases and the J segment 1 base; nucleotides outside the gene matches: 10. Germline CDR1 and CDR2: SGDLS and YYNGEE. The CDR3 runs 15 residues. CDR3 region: CASTPSLTGSYEQYF. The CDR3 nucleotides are TGTGCCAGCACCCCCTCGTTGACAGGGTCCTACGAGCAGTACTTC.

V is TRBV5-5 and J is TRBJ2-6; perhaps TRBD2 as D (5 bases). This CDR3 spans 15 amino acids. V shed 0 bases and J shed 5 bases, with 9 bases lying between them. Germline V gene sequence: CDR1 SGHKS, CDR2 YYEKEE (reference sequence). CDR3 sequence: CASSLAGFRANVLTF. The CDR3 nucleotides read TGTGCCAGCAGCTTGGCGGGGTTTAGGGCCAACGTCCTGACTTTC.

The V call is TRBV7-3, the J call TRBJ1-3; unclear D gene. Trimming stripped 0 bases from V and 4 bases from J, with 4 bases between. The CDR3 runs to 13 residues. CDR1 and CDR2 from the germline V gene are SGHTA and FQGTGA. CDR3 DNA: TGTGCCAGCAGCTTAACCGCCGGAAACACCATATATTTT. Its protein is CASSLTAGNTIYF.

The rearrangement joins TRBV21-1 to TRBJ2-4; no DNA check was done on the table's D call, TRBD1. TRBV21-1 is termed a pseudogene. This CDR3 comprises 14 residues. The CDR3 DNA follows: TGTGCCAGCAGCCGACAGATAGCCAAAAACATTCAGTACTTC. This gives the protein CASSRQIAKNIQYF.

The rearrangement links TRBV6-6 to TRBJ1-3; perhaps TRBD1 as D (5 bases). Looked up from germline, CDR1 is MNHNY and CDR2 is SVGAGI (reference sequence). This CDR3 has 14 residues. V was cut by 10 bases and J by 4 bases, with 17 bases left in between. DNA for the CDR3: TGTGCCACCAACGTGGGGGGAACAGGAAACACCATATATTTT. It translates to CATNVGGTGNTIYF.

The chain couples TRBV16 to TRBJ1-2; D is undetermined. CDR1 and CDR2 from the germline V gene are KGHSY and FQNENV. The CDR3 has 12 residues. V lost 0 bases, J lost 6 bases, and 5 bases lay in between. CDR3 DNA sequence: TGTGCCAGCAGCCAATCTATAGATGGCTACACCTTC. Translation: CASSQSIDGYTF.

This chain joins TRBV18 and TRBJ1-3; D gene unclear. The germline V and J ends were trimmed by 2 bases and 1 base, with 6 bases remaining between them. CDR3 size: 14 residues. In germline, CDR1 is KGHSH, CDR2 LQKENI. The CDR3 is CASSPSASGNTIYF. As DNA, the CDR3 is TGTGCCAGCTCACCATCGGCGTCTGGAAACACCATATATTTT. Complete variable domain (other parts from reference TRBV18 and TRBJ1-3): NAGVMQNPRHLVRRRGQEARLRCSPMKGHSHVYWYRQLPEEGLKFMVYLQKENIIDESGMPKERFSAEFPKEGPSILRIQQVVRGDSAAYFCASSPSASGNTIYFGEGSWLTVV.

CDR3 in DNA: TGTGCCAGCAGCGTGGATCTATGGGAAGAGACCCAGTACTTC. It translates to CASSVDLWEETQYF. The rearrangement uses TRBV9 and TRBJ2-5; D is ambiguous. Trimming removed 2 bases from V and 3 bases from J, with 11 bases in between. The CDR3 runs to 14 residues. Per the germline V gene, CDR1 is SGDLS and CDR2 is YYNGEE.

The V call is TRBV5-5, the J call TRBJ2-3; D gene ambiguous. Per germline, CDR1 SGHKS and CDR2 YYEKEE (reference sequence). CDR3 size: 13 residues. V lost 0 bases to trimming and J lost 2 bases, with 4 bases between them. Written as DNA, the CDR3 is TGTGCCAGCAGCTTGGACTTCACAGATACGCAGTATTTT. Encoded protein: CASSLDFTDTQYF.

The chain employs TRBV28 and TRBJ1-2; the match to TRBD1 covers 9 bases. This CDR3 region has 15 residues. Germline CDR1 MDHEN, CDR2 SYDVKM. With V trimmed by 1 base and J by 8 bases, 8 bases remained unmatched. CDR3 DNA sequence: TGTGCCAGCAGTTTATACCCGGGACAGGGAGACGGCTACACCTTC. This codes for CASSLYPGQGDGYTF.

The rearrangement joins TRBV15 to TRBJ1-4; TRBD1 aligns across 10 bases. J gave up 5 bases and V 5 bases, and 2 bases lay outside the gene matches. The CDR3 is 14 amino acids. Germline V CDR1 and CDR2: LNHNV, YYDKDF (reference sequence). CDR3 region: CATSRDRGNEKLFF. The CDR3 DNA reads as TGTGCCACCAGCCGGGACAGGGGAAATGAAAAACTGTTTTTT.

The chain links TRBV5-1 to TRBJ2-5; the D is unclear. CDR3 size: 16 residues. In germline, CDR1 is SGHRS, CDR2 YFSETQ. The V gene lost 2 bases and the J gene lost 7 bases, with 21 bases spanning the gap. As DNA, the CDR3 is TGCGCCAGCAGCTTTTTTCCCGACCTACAGCCCGGGACCCAGTACTTC. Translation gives CASSFFPDLQPGTQYF.

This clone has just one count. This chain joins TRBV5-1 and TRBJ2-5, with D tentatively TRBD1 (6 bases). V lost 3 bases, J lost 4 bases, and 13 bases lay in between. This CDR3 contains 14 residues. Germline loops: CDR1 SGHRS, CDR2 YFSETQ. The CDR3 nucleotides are TGCGCCAGCAGCTCACGCGCAGGGGCAGAGACCCAGTACTTC. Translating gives CASSSRAGAETQYF.

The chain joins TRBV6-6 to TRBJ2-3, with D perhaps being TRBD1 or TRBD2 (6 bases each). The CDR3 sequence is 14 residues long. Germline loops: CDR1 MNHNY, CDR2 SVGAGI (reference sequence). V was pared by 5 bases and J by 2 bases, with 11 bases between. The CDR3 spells CASSERGVTDTQYF. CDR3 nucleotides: TGTGCCAGCAGTGAGAGGGGGGTCACAGATACGCAGTATTTT.